This entry lists 25 T cell receptor beta chains sequenced from one sample in a study of blood T cell repertoires in COVID-19. Some clones are missing from TCRdb's copy, which holds only in-frame ones; the method was immunoSEQ multiplex PCR. Of approximately 350,000 clones detected, 85% to 90% appear once; the ten largest clones hold over 6%. Sequencing was done on a sample of peripheral blood. All receptors come from a woman between 45 and 65 years old with COVID-19, enrolled during active disease.

The V gene is TRBV10-3, the J gene TRBJ2-3; 7 bases align to TRBD2. CDR3 size: 15 residues. Germline loops: CDR1 ENHRY, CDR2 SYGVKD. Trimming cost V 7 bases and J 2 bases; bases outside gene matches: 9. In DNA form, the CDR3 reads TGTGCCATCACGCAGCGGGAAATGGACACAGATACGCAGTATTTT. Translation gives CAITQREMDTDTQYF.

The rearrangement uses TRBV6-6 and TRBJ2-3, with 7 bases fitting TRBD1. The CDR3 has 15 amino acids. Germline CDR1 is MNHNY and CDR2 is SVGAGI (reference sequence). V lost 7 bases, J lost 1 base, and 8 bases stayed unmatched. CDR3 region: CASISNRGRTDTQYF. CDR3 nucleotides: TGTGCCAGCATTTCGAACAGGGGTCGCACAGATACGCAGTATTTT.

This chain uses TRBV7-9 with TRBJ2-2; TRBD1 might be the D (6 bases). Looked up from germline, CDR1 is SEHNR and CDR2 is FQNEAQ (reference sequence). CDR3 size: 16 residues. Trimming removed 5 bases from V and 1 base from J, with 14 bases in between. The CDR3 protein is CASSPSRGQNTGELFF. CDR3 nucleotide sequence: TGTGCCAGCAGCCCTTCCAGGGGCCAGAACACCGGGGAGCTGTTTTTT.

The V and J genes are TRBV6-6 and TRBJ2-2; D gene unclear. Looked up from germline, CDR1 is MNHNY and CDR2 is SVGAGI (reference sequence). Between the trimmed V and J ends, which lost 0 bases and 3 bases, there was a span of 5 bases. This CDR3 comprises 14 residues. The CDR3 loop is CASSYSVDTGELFF. In DNA, the CDR3 is TGTGCCAGCAGTTACTCGGTAGACACCGGGGAGCTGTTTTTT.

The chain uses TRBV5-8 and TRBJ1-2, with D possibly being TRBD1 (5 bases). Germline CDR1 is SGHTS and CDR2 is YDEGEE. This CDR3 is 18 amino acids long. Between the trimmed V and J ends, which lost 1 base and 2 bases, there was a span of 21 bases. CDR3 DNA sequence: TGTGCCAGCAGCTTGAAAAGGTTGGGCAGGGCCAGGAACTATGGCTACACCTTC. It codes for CASSLKRLGRARNYGYTF.

The chain uses TRBV19 and TRBJ1-2; TRBD1 matches 10 bases. The CDR3 sequence is 15 residues long. Germline-derived CDR1 and CDR2 are LNHDA and SQIVND (reference sequence). With V trimmed by 6 bases and J by 0 bases, 4 bases remained unmatched. The CDR3 spells CASRGTGASNYGYTF. The CDR3 DNA reads TGTGCCAGTAGGGGGACAGGGGCTTCTAACTATGGCTACACCTTC. Complete variable domain (other parts from reference TRBV19 and TRBJ1-2): DGGITQSPKYLFRKEGQNVTLSCEQNLNHDAMYWYRQDPGQGLRLIYYSQIVNDFQKGDIAEGYSVSREKKESFPLTVTSAQKNPTAFYLCASRGTGASNYGYTFGSGTRLTVV.

The chain recombines TRBV18 with TRBJ1-1, with 7 bases identical to TRBD1. Germline CDR1 and CDR2: KGHSH and LQKENI. V gave up 3 bases and J gave up 10 bases; unmatched junction bases: 11. The CDR3 contains 14 residues. For the CDR3, the DNA is TGTGCCAGCTCACCGAGCAGGGGGGATCGGGGAGCTTTCTTT. Protein: CASSPSRGDRGAFF.

In its sample, this clone was seen once. The chain carries TRBV19 and TRBJ1-5; tentative D call: TRBD1 (6 bases). V shed 3 bases and J shed 7 bases, with 13 bases lying between them. Germline V gene data show CDR1 as LNHDA and CDR2 as SQIVND (reference sequence). The CDR3 runs 14 residues. The CDR3 DNA reads TGTGCCAGTAGTATGGACAGTTTTGGGCAGCCCCAGCATTTT. Protein: CASSMDSFGQPQHF. Looking up the rest from reference TRBV19 and TRBJ1-5 gives the full variable domain: DGGITQSPKYLFRKEGQNVTLSCEQNLNHDAMYWYRQDPGQGLRLIYYSQIVNDFQKGDIAEGYSVSREKKESFPLTVTSAQKNPTAFYLCASSMDSFGQPQHFGDGTRLSIL.

The chain uses TRBV6-5 and TRBJ2-1; D unresolved. Trimming left V 7 bases short and J 0 bases short, with 13 bases between. Germline V gene sequence: CDR1 MNHEY, CDR2 SVGAGI. The CDR3 spans 15 residues. This chain's CDR3 is CASKTLESSYNEQFF. In nucleotides, the CDR3 is TGTGCCAGCAAAACCCTGGAGAGCTCCTACAATGAGCAGTTCTTC.

There are a few counts of this clone. V usage is TRBV2 and J usage is TRBJ2-1, with 8 bases lining up with TRBD1. CDR1 and CDR2 from the germline V gene are SNHLY and FYNNEI. J gave up 7 bases and V 6 bases, and 8 bases lay outside the gene matches. The CDR3 is 14 residues long. The CDR3 region has the DNA TGTGCCAGCAGCGGACAGGGAAATAGAAATGAGCAGTTCTTC. Protein: CASSGQGNRNEQFF. The complete variable domain, with remaining parts taken from reference TRBV2 and TRBJ2-1, reads EPEVTQTPSHQVTQMGQEVILRCVPISNHLYFYWYRQILGQKVEFLVSFYNNEISEKSEIFDDQFSVERPDGSNFTLKIRSTKLEDSAMYFCASSGQGNRNEQFFGPGTRLTVL.

This sequence joins TRBV5-1 and TRBJ1-2; 10 bases agree with TRBD1. Germline assignment: CDR1 SGHRS and CDR2 YFSETQ. The V and J ends lost 4 bases and 3 bases, in that order; junction bases with no gene match: 6. The CDR3 runs 15 residues. The CDR3 region has the DNA TGCGCCAGCAGCCCTGGACAGGGGGTGGACTATGGCTACACCTTC. This codes for CASSPGQGVDYGYTF. Complete variable domain (other parts from reference TRBV5-1 and TRBJ1-2): KAGVTQTPRYLIKTRGQQVTLSCSPISGHRSVSWYQQTPGQGLQFLFEYFSETQRNKGNFPGRFSGRQFSNSRSEMNVSTLELGDSALYLCASSPGQGVDYGYTFGSGTRLTVV.

The V call is TRBV11-3, the J call TRBJ2-2; 13 bases are a match to TRBD2. CDR1 is SGHNT, CDR2 YENEEA, per germline. The CDR3 has 15 residues. V lost 3 bases and J lost 6; bases outside the gene matches: 1. CDR3 DNA sequence: TGTGCCAGCAGCTTCGGACTAGCGGGAGCCGGGGAGCTGTTTTTT. Its translation is CASSFGLAGAGELFF.

CDR3 bases: TGTGCCAGCAGCTTGGGAGGGGGCCCCTACAATGAGCAGTTCTTC. This sequence encodes CASSLGGGPYNEQFF. This sequence joins TRBV5-6 and TRBJ2-1; 7 nucleotides match TRBD1. Trimming cost V 0 bases and J 2 bases; bases outside gene matches: 2. The CDR3 extends over 15 amino acids. Per the germline V gene, CDR1 is SGHDT and CDR2 is YYEEEE.

This clone was seen once. The V and J genes are TRBV5-1 and TRBJ1-3; D is possibly TRBD1 (5 bases). From germline, CDR1 is SGHRS and CDR2 YFSETQ. This CDR3 comprises 14 residues. Trimming left V 5 bases short and J 0 bases short, with 9 bases between. CDR3 DNA sequence: TGCGCCAGCAGTCGTACAGGCTCTGGAAACACCATATATTTT. The encoded protein is CASSRTGSGNTIYF.

V usage is TRBV5-1 and J usage is TRBJ1-4; weak D call: TRBD1 (6 bases). V was cut by 4 bases and J by 0 bases, with 13 bases left in between. Germline values: CDR1 SGHRS, CDR2 YFSETQ. The CDR3 has 16 residues. The CDR3, as DNA: TGCGCCAGCAGCGTGGGGACATCCGCAACTAATGAAAAACTGTTTTTT. This codes for CASSVGTSATNEKLFF.

The rearrangement links TRBV7-2 to TRBJ1-2, with D perhaps matching TRBD1 (6 bases). The V end lost 4 bases, the J end lost 1 base, and 19 bases lay between the germline ends. The CDR3 is 17 residues long. Germline CDR1 SGHTA, CDR2 FQGNSA. CDR3: CASSSRGATFRNYGYTF. The CDR3 DNA reads TGTGCCAGCAGCTCTCGGGGGGCGACGTTTCGTAACTATGGCTACACCTTC.

CDR3 DNA sequence: TGTGCCAGCAGCCGGGACAGGGGGATCTTCTCGGCTTTCTTT. This sequence encodes CASSRDRGIFSAFF. V and J are TRBV5-6 and TRBJ1-1, with 11 nucleotides matching TRBD1. J lost 11 bases, V lost 4 bases, and 10 bases had no gene match. Germline V gives CDR1 SGHDT, CDR2 YYEEEE. The CDR3 runs 14 residues.

The chain employs TRBV27 and TRBJ2-1; D ambiguous. The CDR3 has 16 amino acids. Trimming shortened V by 5 bases and J by 0 bases, and 14 bases separated the two germline ends. Germline values: CDR1 MNHEY, CDR2 SMNVEV (reference sequence). CDR3 nucleotides: TGTGCCAGCAGTCGACCGACTCCTTACTCCTACAATGAGCAGTTCTTC. Protein sequence: CASSRPTPYSYNEQFF.

The chain has TRBV29-1 and TRBJ1-2, with D possibly being TRBD1 (5 bases). The germline CDR1 and CDR2 sequences are SQVTM and ANQGSEA. The CDR3 consists of 12 residues. The V and J ends lost 4 bases and 1 base respectively, with 7 bases between them. The CDR3 DNA is TGCAGCGTTGTGACAGATAACTATGGCTACACCTTC. Its protein product is CSVVTDNYGYTF.

The chain is built from TRBV5-1 and TRBJ1-6; no definite D call. The CDR3 runs 13 residues. The germline CDR1 and CDR2 sequences are SGHRS and YFSETQ. V was clipped by 2 bases and J by 7 bases, with 7 bases between them. The CDR3 DNA follows: TGCGCCAGCAGCTTCCAGGCGAATTCACCCCTCCACTTT. Translation: CASSFQANSPLHF.

This chain joins TRBV6-5 and TRBJ1-1, with a weak D call TRBD1 (6 bases). The V gene lost 6 bases and the J gene lost 4 bases, with 18 bases spanning the gap. The CDR3 totals 15 residues. Germline loops: CDR1 MNHEY, CDR2 SVGAGI. The CDR3 DNA follows: TGTGCCAGCAGCATAGAGGTTCGAGGGGGCACTGAAGCTTTCTTT. Translation: CASSIEVRGGTEAFF.

The rearrangement links TRBV14 to TRBJ2-7; 12 positions match TRBD2. This CDR3 contains 18 residues. Germline V gene data show CDR1 as SGHDN and CDR2 as FVKESK. V dropped 1 base and J dropped 3; count of bases not matched to a gene: 10. The CDR3 loop reads CASSQALAGGRHIYEQYF. Written as DNA, the CDR3 is TGTGCCAGCAGCCAAGCCCTAGCGGGAGGGCGCCATATCTACGAGCAGTACTTC.

A single count supports this clone. V and J are TRBV4-1 and TRBJ2-3, with a possible D match to TRBD2 (5 bases). V was pared by 5 bases and J by 2 bases, with 20 bases between. Per the germline V gene, CDR1 is MGHRA and CDR2 is YSYEKL. The CDR3 consists of 17 residues. For the CDR3, the DNA is TGCGCCAGCAGCTTCCGATCCAAAGCGGCCCTCACAGATACGCAGTATTTT. As protein: CASSFRSKAALTDTQYF.

The J gene is TRBJ2-3, the V gene TRBV6-2 or TRBV6-3; 9 bases match TRBD1. Looked up from germline, CDR1 is MNHEY and CDR2 is SVGEGT. The CDR3 covers 19 residues. V shed 0 bases, J shed 2 bases, and the junction held 12 bases outside the gene matches. The CDR3 spells CASSYSSGTGKAYTDTQYF. The CDR3 coding sequence is TGTGCCAGCAGTTACTCCTCCGGGACAGGGAAGGCCTACACAGATACGCAGTATTTT.

The chain uses TRBV10-1 and TRBJ1-5, with TRBD1 matching 9 bases. After removal of 6 bases from V and 5 bases from J, the junction contained 8 bases not matched to a gene. The CDR3 loop spans 15 amino acids. Per the germline V gene, CDR1 is WNHNN and CDR2 is SYGVQD (reference sequence). CDR3 sequence reads: CASRVGQGIYQPQHF. For the CDR3, the DNA is TGCGCCAGCAGGGTAGGACAGGGGATATATCAGCCCCAGCATTTT.